The T cell receptor (beta chain) described here comes from a study of vaccination and CD4 T cells after COVID-19. With the Oncomine TCR Beta short-read assay, DNA from cultured CD4+ T cells was sequenced. TCRdb reprocessed the PCR reads with MiXCR, giving one entry per CDR3 protein. In the table there are 15,000 to 17,000 distinct CDR3 sequences, 60% to 75% of which are singletons. This clonotype was seen just once. The antigen remains unidentified. Documented treatment: approximately 11-day PBMC culture with coronavirus spike peptide pools or control peptides (ViraFEST assay). The sample taken for sequencing was CD4+ T cells from blood, cultured in vitro. This TCR derives from a human donor who had recovered from COVID-19.

The CDR3 DNA reads as TGTGCCAGCAGCTTAAGTCCATCTGGAAACACCATATATTTT. Translation: CASSLSPSGNTIYF. The V and J genes are TRBV7-7 and TRBJ1-3, with D hard to call. Trimming stripped 2 bases from V and 1 base from J, with 6 bases between. Per the germline V gene, CDR1 is SSHAT and CDR2 is FNYEAQ (reference sequence). The CDR3 spans 14 residues.